These 29 T cell receptor beta chains were all obtained from the same sample, sequenced in a study of immune characterization of retroperitoneal liposarcoma. TCRdb recomputed calls from the PCR reads with MiXCR, one row per CDR3 protein. The top ten clones hold about 9.4% of a sample with around 11,000 distinct CDR3 sequences, 45% to 50% of them seen once. The sequencing sample was made of tumor tissue. The source is a female donor with retroperitoneal liposarcoma.

This clonotype was seen only a few times. The gene calls are TRBV6-1 and TRBJ2-1; 7 bases align to TRBD1. The DNA matches TRBJ2-5 better at its end, which makes the J call doubtful. CDR1 and CDR2 from the germline V gene are MNHNS and SASEGT. This CDR3 is 13 amino acids long. CDR3 nucleotides: TGTGCCAGCAGCACAGGGGCTGGGGGGACCCAGTACTTC. Its translation: CASSTGAGGTQYF.

A few counts support this clonotype. V usage is TRBV7-6 and J usage is TRBJ1-1; the D gene is possibly TRBD1 (6 bases). This CDR3 contains 17 residues. Germline V gene data show CDR1 as SGHVS and CDR2 as FNYEAQ. V lost 1 base to trimming and J lost 1 base, with 16 bases between them. In nucleotides, the CDR3 is TGTGCCAGCAGCTTAGACGCAGGGGTCGCTGAGAACACTGAAGCTTTCTTT. This translates into CASSLDAGVAENTEAFF.

The chain uses TRBV6-2 or TRBV6-3 and TRBJ2-1; no clear D. The closer fit of TRBJ2-7 to the DNA end suggests the J call may be wrong. The germline gives CDR1 MNHEY, CDR2 SVGEGT. The CDR3 sequence is 12 residues long. For the CDR3, the DNA is TGTGCCAGCAGTGAAGTGGGCAATGAGCAGTACTTC. Protein sequence: CASSEVGNEQYF.

The chain has TRBV6-6 and TRBJ2-2; 13 nucleotides align to TRBD2. From germline, CDR1 is MNHNY and CDR2 SVGAGI (reference sequence). V lost 6 bases, J lost 5 bases, and 6 bases stayed unmatched. This CDR3 is 16 amino acids long. The CDR3 DNA reads TGTGCCAGCAGCCGCCGACTAGCGGGAGGTACCGGGGAGCTGTTTTTT. It yields the protein CASSRRLAGGTGELFF.

V usage is TRBV6-1 and J usage is TRBJ2-1, with TRBD2 matching over 11 bases. The J segment lost 10 bases and the V segment lost 5 bases, leaving 4 bases of the junction unmatched. Germline V CDR1 and CDR2: MNHNS, SASEGT. The CDR3 runs 13 residues. CDR3 nucleotides: TGTGCCAGCAGTCTAGCGGGGGGCTACGAGCAGTTCTTC. Translation: CASSLAGGYEQFF.

This rearrangement joins TRBV6-1 to TRBJ2-1, with D possibly TRBD2 on 5 matching bases. V shed 6 bases and J shed 1 base, with 13 bases lying between them. This CDR3 comprises 15 residues. Per the germline V gene, CDR1 is MNHNS and CDR2 is SASEGT. The CDR3 spells CASRLSARSYNEQFF. The CDR3, as DNA: TGTGCCAGCAGACTTAGCGCCCGATCCTACAATGAGCAGTTCTTC.

Comment on this clonotype: The final CDR3 position lacks the conserved phenylalanine or tryptophan, pointing to a likely read error. The rearrangement links TRBV6-6 to TRBJ2-3, with 8 bases identical to TRBD1. The germline gives CDR1 MNHNY, CDR2 SVGAGI (reference sequence). V dropped 1 base and J dropped 2; count of bases not matched to a gene: 14. The CDR3 has 19 amino acids. The CDR3 region is CASSYYRGFHSRFTDTQYG. The CDR3 coding sequence is TGTGCCAGCAGTTACTACAGGGGGTTTCATTCTCGTTTCACAGATACGCAGTATGGT.

The chain has TRBV6-2 or TRBV6-3 and TRBJ2-1; D remains unclear. V was pared by 7 bases and J by 4 bases, with 8 bases between. The CDR3 has 12 amino acids. CDR1 and CDR2 (germline): MNHEY, SVGEGT. This CDR3 reads CASTYGYNEQFF. The CDR3 DNA reads TGTGCCAGCACGTACGGGTACAATGAGCAGTTCTTC.

For this clonotype: One base away lies a much larger clone, so this may be a sequencing read error. The rearrangement links TRBV6-6 to TRBJ2-7; 10 bases agree with TRBD2. The J call may not be correct, given that the DNA end is closer to TRBJ2-1. Germline CDR1 and CDR2: MNHNY and SVGAGI (reference sequence). This CDR3 has 15 amino acids. CDR3 sequence (DNA): TGTGCCAGCAGTTCCTCCAGCGGGGGGGTCCATGAGCAGTTCTTC. Amino acids: CASSSSSGGVHEQFF.

This clonotype was seen only a few times. This may come from a read error, since a much larger clone is one base off. The rearrangement joins TRBV7-2 to TRBJ2-1, with TRBD1 matching 10 bases. The CDR3 has 16 amino acids. With V trimmed by 2 bases and J by 13 bases, 14 bases remained unmatched. Germline V gene lookup returns CDR1 SGHTA and CDR2 FQGNSA. Here the CDR3 reads CASSLSSGQGKNIQFF. DNA for the CDR3: TGTGCCAGCAGCTTAAGTTCGGGACAGGGGAAAAACATTCAGTTCTTC.

This clonotype was observed a few times. The chain employs TRBV6-1 and TRBJ2-1; D uncertain. Deletions cut 4 bases from V and 6 bases from J, with 10 bases between. The germline gives CDR1 MNHNS, CDR2 SASEGT. This CDR3 has 13 amino acids. The CDR3 loop reads CASSVPIPNEQFF. The CDR3 DNA sequence: TGTGCCAGCAGTGTCCCGATACCCAATGAGCAGTTCTTC.

A few counts support this clonotype. The chain uses TRBV7-2 and TRBJ1-6; no clear D gene. The germline CDR1 and CDR2 sequences are SGHTA and FQGNSA. Trimming pared 10 bases from V and 7 bases from J, leaving 17 bases between. This CDR3 spans 14 amino acids. The CDR3 protein is CATTAGPVNSPLHF. CDR3 nucleotides: TGTGCCACGACCGCCGGCCCTGTGAATTCACCCCTCCACTTT.

The CDR3 DNA follows: TGTGCCAGCAGTTCCGGACAGGGGGCGTTCGAGCAGTACTTC. Translating gives CASSSGQGAFEQYF. The chain is built from TRBV27 and TRBJ2-5; 11 nucleotides align to TRBD1. The J call is doubtful: the DNA matches TRBJ2-7 better. The CDR3 runs to 14 residues. Germline lookup yields CDR1 MNHEY and CDR2 SMNVEV (reference sequence).

A remark on this clonotype: The final CDR3 position lacks the conserved phenylalanine or tryptophan, pointing to a likely read error. The chain recombines TRBV7-3 with TRBJ2-1, with D perhaps matching TRBD1 (6 bases). This CDR3 spans 15 amino acids. The ends were cut back, 6 bases at V and 1 base at J, with 13 bases in the middle. The germline CDR1 and CDR2 sequences are SGHTA and FQGTGA. The CDR3 spells CASSPIGGSYNEQFL. The CDR3, as DNA: TGTGCCAGCAGTCCCATAGGGGGATCCTACAATGAGCAGTTCTTA.

This clonotype is medium-sized in the sample. J is TRBJ2-1 and V is TRBV7-6; TRBD1 might be the D (6 bases). This CDR3 spans 14 amino acids. Germline CDR1 reads SGHVS; CDR2 reads FNYEAQ. Trimming took off 2 bases at V and 10 bases at J, with 15 bases between the two ends. The CDR3 coding sequence is TGTGCCAGCAGCTTAAGGGGGATTTCCTACGAGCAGTTCTTC. Its protein is CASSLRGISYEQFF.

The V call is TRBV6-2 or TRBV6-3, the J call TRBJ2-5; 12 bases are shared with TRBD1. With the DNA end fitting TRBJ2-7 better, the J assignment may be wrong. This CDR3 comprises 15 residues. CDR1 MNHEY and CDR2 SVGEGT come from the germline V gene. The CDR3 region is CASSIPGQGADEQYF. CDR3 DNA sequence: TGTGCCAGCAGCATACCGGGACAGGGGGCTGACGAGCAGTACTTC.

Points on this clonotype: It may be a read error: a sequence one base away is much more abundant. The CDR3 DNA reads as TGTGCCAGCAGTACTAGCGGGAGCTACAATGAGCAGTACTTC. Translation gives CASSTSGSYNEQYF. The chain is built from TRBV6-8 and TRBJ2-4; TRBD2 matches 11 bases. The CDR3 is 14 residues long. V lost 5 bases and J lost 13; bases outside the gene matches: 10. Looked up from germline, CDR1 is MNHGY and CDR2 is SAAAGT.

Judged by abundance, this clonotype is medium-sized (0.01 to 0.1%). The J gene is TRBJ2-5, the V gene TRBV6-6; D possibly corresponds to TRBD2 (5 bases). The V gene's germline CDR1 is MNHNY and CDR2 SVGAGI (reference sequence). This CDR3 region has 15 residues. Trimming removed 2 bases at V and 3 bases at J, with 13 bases between. CDR3 nucleotide sequence: TGTGCCAGCAGTTACAGAGGGCGACGAGAAGAGACCCAGTACTTC. Protein: CASSYRGRREETQYF.

The V and J genes are TRBV6-1 and TRBJ1-3; D uncertain. V lost 0 bases to trimming and J lost 7 bases, with 7 bases between them. The germline CDR1 and CDR2 sequences are MNHNS and SASEGT. The CDR3 runs to 13 residues. CDR3 region: CASSEAPRNTIYF. The CDR3 bases are TGTGCCAGCAGTGAAGCGCCAAGGAACACCATATATTTT.

The sample holds one count of this clonotype. The chain combines TRBV12-3 or TRBV12-4 with TRBJ2-3; D is perhaps TRBD1 (6 bases). With 5 bases removed from V and 5 bases from J, the gap between germline ends came to 17 bases. CDR3 size: 15 residues. CDR3 protein: CASSRFQGFGDTQYF. The CDR3 region has the DNA TGTGCCAGCAGTCGATTCCAGGGGTTTGGAGATACGCAGTATTTT.

The J gene is TRBJ1-2, the V gene TRBV6-1; tentative D call: TRBD1 (6 bases). The CDR3 runs 15 residues. Germline-derived CDR1 and CDR2 are MNHNS and SASEGT. The V gene lost 5 bases and the J gene lost 4 bases, with 17 bases spanning the gap. This CDR3 reads CASSLKTGTIYGYTF. For the CDR3, the DNA is TGTGCCAGCAGTCTTAAAACCGGGACAATCTATGGCTACACCTTC.

This clonotype turned up a few times. V usage is TRBV6-1 and J usage is TRBJ2-1; 7 nucleotides align to TRBD2. The J call may be wrong; the DNA end is better matched by TRBJ2-7. CDR1 and CDR2 (germline): MNHNS, SASEGT. The CDR3 covers 11 residues. The CDR3 sequence is CASTNAGVQYF. The CDR3 DNA follows: TGTGCCAGCACCAACGCGGGGGTGCAGTACTTC.

The CDR3 DNA is TGTGCCAGCAGTTACTCGGGGACAGGGGGGGAGACCCAGTACTTC. It yields the protein CASSYSGTGGETQYF. This chain connects TRBV6-6 to TRBJ2-5; 11 bases match TRBD1. Germline CDR1 MNHNY, CDR2 SVGAGI (reference sequence). V gave up 0 bases and J gave up 5 bases; unmatched junction bases: 2. The CDR3 length is 15 residues.

This chain joins TRBV11-2 and TRBJ1-6; maybe TRBD1 (5 bases). Trimming removed 1 base at V and 0 bases at J, with 7 bases between. CDR3 length: 16 amino acids. CDR1 is SGHAT, CDR2 FQNNGV, per germline. CDR3 region: CASSLVGVSYNSPLHF. CDR3 DNA: TGTGCCAGCAGCTTAGTAGGGGTCTCCTATAATTCACCCCTCCACTTT.

This clonotype has a handful of counts. The V call is TRBV6-1, the J call TRBJ2-6; possibly TRBD1 for D (5 bases). Germline loops: CDR1 MNHNS, CDR2 SASEGT. Trimming removed 5 bases from V and 2 bases from J, with 10 bases in between. The CDR3 covers 15 residues. CDR3 nucleotide sequence: TGTGCCAGCAGTCTAGGACAACCTGGGGCCAACGTCCTGACTTTC. It is translated as CASSLGQPGANVLTF.

This clonotype has a handful of counts. The chain couples TRBV7-3 to TRBJ2-2, with TRBD1 matching 11 bases. Germline assignment: CDR1 SGHTA and CDR2 FQGTGA. The junction had 10 bases not matched to a gene; V was cut back by 4 bases and J by 6 bases. This CDR3 comprises 17 residues. The CDR3, as DNA: TGTGCCAGCAGCTCACAACCGGGACAGGGGGGGGCCGGGGAGCTGTTTTTT. Its protein product is CASSSQPGQGGAGELFF. Filled out from reference TRBV7-3 and TRBJ2-2, the complete variable domain reads GAGVSQTPSNKVTEKGKYVELRCDPISGHTALYWYRQSLGQGPEFLIYFQGTGAADDSGLPNDRFFAVRPEGSVSTLKIQRTERGDSAVYLCASSSQPGQGGAGELFFGEGSRLTVL.

The V and J genes are TRBV6-1 and TRBJ2-1, with D uncertain. The CDR3 has 13 residues. Germline-derived CDR1 and CDR2 are MNHNS and SASEGT. V dropped 0 bases and J dropped 5 bases, with 5 bases sitting between them. This CDR3 is CASSEATHNEQFF. CDR3 in DNA: TGTGCCAGCAGTGAAGCAACCCACAATGAGCAGTTCTTC.

By share, this clonotype counts as medium-sized. This chain links TRBV7-2 with TRBJ2-1; perhaps TRBD2 as D (6 bases). Trimming left V 7 bases short and J 13 bases short, with 23 bases between. The germline gives CDR1 SGHTA, CDR2 FQGNSA. This CDR3 comprises 14 residues. The CDR3 region is CASTPPTRKETQFF. The CDR3 bases are TGTGCCAGCACCCCCCCGACTAGGAAGGAGACCCAGTTCTTC. The whole variable domain, filled in from reference TRBV7-2 and TRBJ2-1, reads GAGVSQSPSNKVTEKGKDVELRCDPISGHTALYWYRQSLGQGLEFLIYFQGNSAPDKSGLPSDRFSAERTGGSVSTLTIQRTQQEDSAVYLCASTPPTRKETQFFGPGTRLTVL.

The rearrangement links TRBV6-8 to TRBJ2-5; D call uncertain. The CDR3 consists of 12 residues. Germline CDR1 is MNHGY and CDR2 is SAAAGT. Trimming took off 3 bases at V and 2 bases at J, with 4 bases between the two ends. CDR3 DNA sequence: TGTGCCAGCAGTTATGGGCAAGAGACCCAGTACTTC. This gives the protein CASSYGQETQYF.